This T cell receptor beta chain derives from a study of a mutant IDH1 vaccine in newly diagnosed glioma. Across the study: The earlier regimen, radiotherapy, temozolomide, or both, was most often both. Study outcomes and limitations: Pseudoprogression appeared unlinked to shifts in leading peripheral T cell clonotypes.

As concerns this clone: Its specificity is not known.

Measured with immunoSEQ multiplex PCR; TCRdb has only the in-frame clones, and not every one. In the table there are fewer than 100,000 clones, about 90% of which are singletons. Indicated time point: baseline, week 1 (first vaccination visit). The treatment: pre-vaccination baseline after standard-of-care therapy. Donor diagnoses consisted of new WHO grade 3 or 4 IDH1-mutant, ATRX-lost astrocytomas. Losses at the gene ends were 2 bases for V and 3 bases for J; bases not matched to a gene: 3. Germline V gene sequence: CDR1 SGDLS, CDR2 YYNGEE. The CDR3 has 14 residues. The chain combines TRBV9 with TRBJ2-7, with 9 bases lining up with TRBD1. This receptor was obtained from a woman aged 50 to 60 with glioma. Sequenced material: PBMCs, taken from a glioma patient treated with radiotherapy, temozolomide or both. The CDR3 region has the DNA TGTGCCAGCAGCGTCGGGACAGGGCTCTACGAGCAGTACTTC. Translating gives CASSVGTGLYEQYF.